Reported below is one TCR beta chain. Its specificity is not known. Trimming removed 1 base at V and 5 bases at J, with 11 bases between. CDR1 and CDR2 (germline): LGHNA, YNFKEQ. CDR3 size: 14 residues. The data are from a study of T cell responses to AZD1222 COVID-19 vaccine. Overall study: Pooling of second doses given at about 4 or about 12 weeks was done.

General study results and limits: With two AZD1222 doses given, Spike-specific TCR breadth and depth both rose.

Generated by immunoSEQ multiplex PCR, the TCRdb table keeps only in-frame clones and is missing some. The sample holds approximately 20,000 clones, 65% to 90% seen once. V and J are TRBV4-2 and TRBJ2-5, with TRBD1 as a possible D gene (5 bases). The input for sequencing was peripheral blood, taken on day 0 of AZD1222 vaccination. The sequence derives from an adult in good health. The CDR3 sequence: CASSQGLRQETQYF. The CDR3 bases are TGTGCCAGCAGCCAAGGCCTACGACAGGAGACCCAGTACTTC.